This T cell receptor beta chain was sequenced in a study of siplizumab effects on memory and regulatory T cells. Repertoires were generated with immunoSEQ multiplex PCR, while TCRdb's copy carries only in-frame clones and drops some. The table includes 100,000 or so clones, around 90% detected once. This CDR3 has 15 amino acids. Trimming pared 1 base from V and 0 bases from J, leaving 8 bases between. Germline V gene data show CDR1 as MNHNS and CDR2 as SASEGT. This sequence originates from a human donor in good health. The chain combines TRBV6-1 with TRBJ2-3; D is tentatively TRBD1 or TRBD2 (6 bases each). Material for sequencing was Tregs sorted from blood. The CDR3 reads CASSEGGASTDTQYF. CDR3 coding DNA: TGTGCCAGCAGTGAAGGGGGGGCGAGCACAGATACGCAGTATTTT.